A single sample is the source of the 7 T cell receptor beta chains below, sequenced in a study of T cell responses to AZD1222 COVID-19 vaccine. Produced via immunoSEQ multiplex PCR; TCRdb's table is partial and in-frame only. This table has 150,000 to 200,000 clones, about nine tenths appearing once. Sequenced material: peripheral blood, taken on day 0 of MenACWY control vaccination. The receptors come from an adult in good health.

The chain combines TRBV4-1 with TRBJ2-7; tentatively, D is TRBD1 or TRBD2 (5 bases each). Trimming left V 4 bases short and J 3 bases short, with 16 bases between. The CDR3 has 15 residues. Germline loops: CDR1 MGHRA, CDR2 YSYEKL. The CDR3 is CASSLTGTDLYEQYF. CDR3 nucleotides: TGCGCCAGCAGCCTAACCGGGACGGACCTCTACGAGCAGTACTTC.

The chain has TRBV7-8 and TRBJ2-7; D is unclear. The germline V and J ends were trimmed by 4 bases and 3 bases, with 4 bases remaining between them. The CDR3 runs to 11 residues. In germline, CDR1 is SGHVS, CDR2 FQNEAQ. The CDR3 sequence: CASSSLYEQYF. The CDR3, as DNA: TGTGCCAGCAGCTCCCTCTACGAGCAGTACTTC.

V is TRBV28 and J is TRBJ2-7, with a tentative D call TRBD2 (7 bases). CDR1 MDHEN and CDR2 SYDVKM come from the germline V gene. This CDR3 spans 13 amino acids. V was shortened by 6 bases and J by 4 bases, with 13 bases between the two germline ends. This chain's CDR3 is CASRAGGLYEQYF. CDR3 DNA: TGTGCCAGCAGGGCCGGGGGGCTTTACGAGCAGTACTTC.

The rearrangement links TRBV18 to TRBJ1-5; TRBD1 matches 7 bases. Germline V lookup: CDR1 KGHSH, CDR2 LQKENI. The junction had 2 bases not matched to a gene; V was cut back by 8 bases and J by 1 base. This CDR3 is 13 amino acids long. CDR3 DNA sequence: TGTGCCAGCACACAGGGGAGCAATCAGCCCCAGCATTTT. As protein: CASTQGSNQPQHF.

CDR3 sequence reads: CASSIVGTGTQYF. CDR3 in DNA: TGTGCCAGTAGTATAGTTGGTACCGGTACGCAGTATTTT. The J gene is TRBJ2-3, the V gene TRBV19, with no clear D. This CDR3 contains 13 residues. Per the germline V gene, CDR1 is LNHDA and CDR2 is SQIVND (reference sequence). The V end lost 1 base, the J end lost 8 bases, and 10 bases lay between the germline ends.

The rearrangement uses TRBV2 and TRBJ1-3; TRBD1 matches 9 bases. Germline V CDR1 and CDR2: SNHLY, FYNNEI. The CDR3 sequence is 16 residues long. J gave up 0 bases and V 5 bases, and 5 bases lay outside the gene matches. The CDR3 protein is CASSTQGARSGNTIYF. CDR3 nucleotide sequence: TGTGCCAGCAGTACACAGGGGGCCCGCTCTGGAAACACCATATATTTT.

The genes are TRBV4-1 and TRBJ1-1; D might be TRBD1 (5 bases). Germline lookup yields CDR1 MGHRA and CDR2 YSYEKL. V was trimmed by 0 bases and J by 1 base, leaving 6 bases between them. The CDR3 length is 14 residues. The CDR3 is CASSQEQENTEAFF. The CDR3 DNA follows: TGCGCCAGCAGCCAAGAACAGGAGAACACTGAAGCTTTCTTT.